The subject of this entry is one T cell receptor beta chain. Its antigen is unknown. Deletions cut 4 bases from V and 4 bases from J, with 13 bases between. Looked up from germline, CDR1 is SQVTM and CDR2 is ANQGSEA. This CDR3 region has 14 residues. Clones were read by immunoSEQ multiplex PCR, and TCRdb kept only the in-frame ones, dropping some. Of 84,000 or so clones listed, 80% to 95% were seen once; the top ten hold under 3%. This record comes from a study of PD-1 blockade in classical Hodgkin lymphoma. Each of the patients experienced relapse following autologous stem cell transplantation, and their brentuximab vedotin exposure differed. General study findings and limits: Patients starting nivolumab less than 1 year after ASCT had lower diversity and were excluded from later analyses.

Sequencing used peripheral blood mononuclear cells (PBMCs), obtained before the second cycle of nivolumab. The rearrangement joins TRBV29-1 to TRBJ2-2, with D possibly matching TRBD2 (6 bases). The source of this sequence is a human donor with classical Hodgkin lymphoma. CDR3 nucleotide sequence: TGCAGCGTTGGGGAGGCTGCCCCCACCGGGGAGCTGTTTTTT. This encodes CSVGEAAPTGELFF.